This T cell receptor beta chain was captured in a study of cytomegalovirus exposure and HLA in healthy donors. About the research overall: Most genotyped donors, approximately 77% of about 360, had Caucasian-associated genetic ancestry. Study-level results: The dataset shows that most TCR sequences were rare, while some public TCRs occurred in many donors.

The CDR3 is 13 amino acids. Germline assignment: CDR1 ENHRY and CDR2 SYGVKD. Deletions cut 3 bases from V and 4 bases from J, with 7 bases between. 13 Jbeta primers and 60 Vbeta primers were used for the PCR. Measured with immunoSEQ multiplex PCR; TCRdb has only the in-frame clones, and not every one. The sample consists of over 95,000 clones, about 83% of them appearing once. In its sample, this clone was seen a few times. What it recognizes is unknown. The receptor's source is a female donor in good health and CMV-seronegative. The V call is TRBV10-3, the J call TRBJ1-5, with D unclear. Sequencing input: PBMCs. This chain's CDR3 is CAISDTVNQPQHF. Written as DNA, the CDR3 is TGTGCCATCAGTGACACAGTAAATCAGCCCCAGCATTTT.